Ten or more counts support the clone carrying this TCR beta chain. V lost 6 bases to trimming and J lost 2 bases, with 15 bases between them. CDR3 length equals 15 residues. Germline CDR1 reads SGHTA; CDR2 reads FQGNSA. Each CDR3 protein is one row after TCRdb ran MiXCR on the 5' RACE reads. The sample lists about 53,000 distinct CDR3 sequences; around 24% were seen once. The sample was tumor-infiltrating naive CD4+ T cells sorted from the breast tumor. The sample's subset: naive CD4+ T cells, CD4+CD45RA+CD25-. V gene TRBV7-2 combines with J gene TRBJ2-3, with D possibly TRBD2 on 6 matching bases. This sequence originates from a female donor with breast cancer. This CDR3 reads CASRSPGLFTDTQYF. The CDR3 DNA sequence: TGTGCCAGCAGGTCTCCGGGACTTTTCACAGATACGCAGTATTTT. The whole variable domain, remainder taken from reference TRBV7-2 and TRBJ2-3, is GAGVSQSPSNKVTEKGKDVELRCDPISGHTALYWYRQSLGQGLEFLIYFQGNSAPDKSGLPSDRFSAERTGGSVSTLTIQRTQQEDSAVYLCASRSPGLFTDTQYFGPGTRLTVL.